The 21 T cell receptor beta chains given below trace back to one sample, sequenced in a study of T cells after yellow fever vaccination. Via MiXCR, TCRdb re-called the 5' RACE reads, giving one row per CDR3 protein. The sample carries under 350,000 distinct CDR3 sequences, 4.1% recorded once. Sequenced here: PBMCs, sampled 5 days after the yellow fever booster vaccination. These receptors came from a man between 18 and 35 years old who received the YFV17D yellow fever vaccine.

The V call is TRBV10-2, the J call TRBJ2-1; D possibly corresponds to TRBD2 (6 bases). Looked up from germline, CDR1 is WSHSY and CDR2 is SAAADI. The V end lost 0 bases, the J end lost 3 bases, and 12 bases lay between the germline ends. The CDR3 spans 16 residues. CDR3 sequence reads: CASSESTAGYYNEQFF. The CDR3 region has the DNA TGCGCCAGCAGTGAGTCGACGGCGGGGTACTACAATGAGCAGTTCTTC.

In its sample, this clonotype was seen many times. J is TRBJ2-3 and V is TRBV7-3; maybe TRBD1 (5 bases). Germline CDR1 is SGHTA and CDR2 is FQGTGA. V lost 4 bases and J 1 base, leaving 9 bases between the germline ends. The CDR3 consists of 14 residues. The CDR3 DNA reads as TGTGCCAGCAGCTCCGGACAAGGCACAGATACGCAGTATTTT. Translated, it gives CASSSGQGTDTQYF.

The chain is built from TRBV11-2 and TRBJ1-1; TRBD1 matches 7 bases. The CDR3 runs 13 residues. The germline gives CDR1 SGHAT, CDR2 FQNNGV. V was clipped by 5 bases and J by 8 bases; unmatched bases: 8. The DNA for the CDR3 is TGTGCCAGCAGCCCCAACTCAGGGGGGGAAGCTTTCTTT. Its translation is CASSPNSGGEAFF.

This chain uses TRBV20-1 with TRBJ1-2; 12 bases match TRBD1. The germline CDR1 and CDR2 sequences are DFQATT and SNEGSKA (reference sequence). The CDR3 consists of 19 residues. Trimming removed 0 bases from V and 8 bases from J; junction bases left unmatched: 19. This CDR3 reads CSARDRFVGPGTGGKGYTF. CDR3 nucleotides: TGCAGTGCTAGAGATCGATTCGTTGGGCCTGGGACAGGGGGCAAAGGCTACACCTTC.

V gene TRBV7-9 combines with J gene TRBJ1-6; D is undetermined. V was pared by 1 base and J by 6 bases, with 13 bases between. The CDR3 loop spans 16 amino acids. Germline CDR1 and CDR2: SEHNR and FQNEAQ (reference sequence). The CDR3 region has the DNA TGTGCCAGCAGCTTAGTGGCCCGTTCGGTTAATTCACCCCTCCACTTT. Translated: CASSLVARSVNSPLHF.

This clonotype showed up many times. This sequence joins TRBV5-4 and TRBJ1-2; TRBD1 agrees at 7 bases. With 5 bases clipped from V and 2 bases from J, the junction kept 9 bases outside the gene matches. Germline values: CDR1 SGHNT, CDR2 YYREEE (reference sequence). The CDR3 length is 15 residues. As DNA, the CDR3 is TGTGCCAGCAGACCGACGAGACAGGGAAACTATGGCTACACCTTC. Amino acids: CASRPTRQGNYGYTF.

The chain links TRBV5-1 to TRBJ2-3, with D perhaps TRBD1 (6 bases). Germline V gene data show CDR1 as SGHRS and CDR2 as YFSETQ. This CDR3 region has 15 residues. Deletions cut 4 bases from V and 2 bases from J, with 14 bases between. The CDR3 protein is CASSPLQGITDTQYF. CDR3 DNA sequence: TGCGCCAGCAGCCCCTTACAGGGAATCACAGATACGCAGTATTTT.

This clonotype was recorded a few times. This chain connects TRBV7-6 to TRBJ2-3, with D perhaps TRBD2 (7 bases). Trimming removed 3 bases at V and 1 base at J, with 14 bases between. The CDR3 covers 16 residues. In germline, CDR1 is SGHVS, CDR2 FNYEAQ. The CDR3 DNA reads TGTGCCAGCAGCTTTGGGGGGGGGCAGGGCACAGATACGCAGTATTTT. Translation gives CASSFGGGQGTDTQYF.

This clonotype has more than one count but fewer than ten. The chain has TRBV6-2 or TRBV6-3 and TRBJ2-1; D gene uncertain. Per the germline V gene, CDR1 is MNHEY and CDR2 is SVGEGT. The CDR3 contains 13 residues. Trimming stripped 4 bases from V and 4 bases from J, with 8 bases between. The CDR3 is CASSSVGYNEQFF. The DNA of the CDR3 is TGTGCCAGCAGTTCGGTAGGATACAATGAGCAGTTCTTC.

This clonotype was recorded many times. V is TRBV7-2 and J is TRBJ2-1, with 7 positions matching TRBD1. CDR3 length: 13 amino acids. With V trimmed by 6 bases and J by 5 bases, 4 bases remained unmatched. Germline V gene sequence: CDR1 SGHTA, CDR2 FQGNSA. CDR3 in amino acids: CASRIDRDNEQFF. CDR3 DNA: TGTGCCAGCAGGATTGACAGGGACAATGAGCAGTTCTTC. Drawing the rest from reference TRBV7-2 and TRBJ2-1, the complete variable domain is GAGVSQSPSNKVTEKGKDVELRCDPISGHTALYWYRQSLGQGLEFLIYFQGNSAPDKSGLPSDRFSAERTGGSVSTLTIQRTQQEDSAVYLCASRIDRDNEQFFGPGTRLTVL.

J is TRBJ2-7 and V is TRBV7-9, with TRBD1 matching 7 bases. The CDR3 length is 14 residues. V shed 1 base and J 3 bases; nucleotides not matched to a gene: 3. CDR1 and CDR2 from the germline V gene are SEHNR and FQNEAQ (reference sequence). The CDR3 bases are TGTGCCAGCAGCTTAGTGTGGGACAGCTACGAGCAGTACTTC. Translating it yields CASSLVWDSYEQYF.

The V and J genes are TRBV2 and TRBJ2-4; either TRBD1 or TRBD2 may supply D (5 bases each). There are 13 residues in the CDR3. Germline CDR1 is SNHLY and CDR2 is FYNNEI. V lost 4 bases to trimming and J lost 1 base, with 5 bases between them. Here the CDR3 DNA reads TGTGCCAGCAGTGGGGGGGCCAAAAACATTCAGTACTTC. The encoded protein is CASSGGAKNIQYF.

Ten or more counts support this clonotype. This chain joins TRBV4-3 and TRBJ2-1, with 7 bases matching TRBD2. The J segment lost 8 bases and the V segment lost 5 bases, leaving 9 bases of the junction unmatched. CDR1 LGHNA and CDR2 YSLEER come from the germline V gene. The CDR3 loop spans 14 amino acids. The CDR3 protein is CASSTERGRDEQFF. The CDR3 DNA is TGCGCCAGCAGCACGGAACGAGGGAGGGATGAGCAGTTCTTC.

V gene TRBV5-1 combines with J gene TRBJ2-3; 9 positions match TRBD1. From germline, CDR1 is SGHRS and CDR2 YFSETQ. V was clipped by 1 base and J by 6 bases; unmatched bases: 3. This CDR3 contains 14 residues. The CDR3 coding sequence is TGCGCCAGCAGCTTGAGGACAGGGGCCGATACGCAGTATTTT. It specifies CASSLRTGADTQYF.

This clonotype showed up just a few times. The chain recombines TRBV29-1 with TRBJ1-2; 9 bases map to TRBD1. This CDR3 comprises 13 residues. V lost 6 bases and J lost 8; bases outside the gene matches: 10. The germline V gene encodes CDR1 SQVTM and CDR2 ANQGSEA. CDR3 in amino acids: CSVGDRAVRGYTF. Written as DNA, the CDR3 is TGCAGCGTGGGGGACAGGGCCGTACGCGGCTACACCTTC.

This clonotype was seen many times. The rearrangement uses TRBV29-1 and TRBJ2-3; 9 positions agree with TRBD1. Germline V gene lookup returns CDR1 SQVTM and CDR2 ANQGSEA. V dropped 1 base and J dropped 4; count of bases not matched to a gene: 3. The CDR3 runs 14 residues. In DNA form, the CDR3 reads TGCAGCGTTGAAGGACAGGGGGGGGCAGATACGCAGTATTTT. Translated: CSVEGQGGADTQYF.

CDR3 sequence reads: CAIGSMGTEAFF. The CDR3 DNA sequence: TGTGCCATCGGGAGTATGGGGACTGAAGCTTTCTTT. The chain has TRBV12-3 or TRBV12-4 and TRBJ1-1, with unresolved D. The V and J ends lost 10 bases and 5 bases respectively, with 14 bases between them. This CDR3 contains 12 residues.

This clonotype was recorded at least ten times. The CDR3 here is CASSYSRGGGGAFDEQFF. The CDR3, as DNA: TGTGCCAGCAGTTACTCGAGGGGTGGCGGGGGGGCCTTTGATGAGCAGTTCTTC. The J gene is TRBJ2-1, the V gene TRBV6-5; 9 nucleotides line up with TRBD2. The CDR3 runs to 18 residues. V gave up 0 bases and J gave up 8 bases; unmatched junction bases: 14. From germline, CDR1 is MNHEY and CDR2 SVGAGI.

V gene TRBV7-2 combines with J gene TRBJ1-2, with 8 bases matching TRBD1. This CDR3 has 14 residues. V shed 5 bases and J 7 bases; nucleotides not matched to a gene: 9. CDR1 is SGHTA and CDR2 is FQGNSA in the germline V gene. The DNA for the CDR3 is TGTGCCAGCAGCCCCCGGGACAGGTTAACTGGCTACACCTTC. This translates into CASSPRDRLTGYTF.

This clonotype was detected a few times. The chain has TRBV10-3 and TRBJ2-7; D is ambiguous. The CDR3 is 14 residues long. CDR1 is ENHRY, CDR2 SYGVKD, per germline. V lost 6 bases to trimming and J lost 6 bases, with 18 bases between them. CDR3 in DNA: TGTGCCATCAGAGAGACCCTTCGGGTAAGCGAGCAGTACGTC. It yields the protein CAIRETLRVSEQYV.

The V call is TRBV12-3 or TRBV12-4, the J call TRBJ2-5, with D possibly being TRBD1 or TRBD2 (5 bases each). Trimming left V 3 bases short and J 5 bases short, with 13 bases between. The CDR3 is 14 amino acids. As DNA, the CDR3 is TGTGCCAGCAGTTTGAGCAGGGAGAGGGAGACCCAGTACTTC. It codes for CASSLSRERETQYF.